The 16 T cell receptor beta chains below come from one sample, sequenced in a study of blood T cell repertoires in COVID-19. Only in-frame clones appear in the TCRdb table, and some are missing; sequencing was by immunoSEQ multiplex PCR. In the table there are about 210,000 clones, roughly nine tenths of which are singletons. Sequenced material: peripheral blood. The receptors shown here come from a man aged 25-45 years with acute or convalescent COVID-19.

The chain recombines TRBV7-9 with TRBJ2-1, with D perhaps matching TRBD1 (6 bases). The CDR3 loop spans 15 amino acids. The V end lost 6 bases, the J end lost 2 bases, and 14 bases lay between the germline ends. CDR1 is SEHNR, CDR2 FQNEAQ, per germline (reference sequence). CDR3 protein: CASRPLEGAYNEQFF. The CDR3 DNA reads as TGTGCCAGCAGACCTCTCGAGGGGGCCTACAATGAGCAGTTCTTC. Supplemented by reference TRBV7-9 and TRBJ2-1, the full variable domain reads DTGVSQNPRHKITKRGQNVTFRCDPISEHNRLYWYRQTLGQGPEFLTYFQNEAQLEKSRLLSDRFSAERPKGSFSTLEIQRTEQGDSAMYLCASRPLEGAYNEQFFGPGTRLTVL.

V is TRBV6-6 and J is TRBJ2-2; D not resolved. This CDR3 comprises 13 residues. V was pared by 2 bases and J by 3 bases, with 4 bases between. Germline-derived CDR1 and CDR2 are MNHNY and SVGAGI (reference sequence). The CDR3 reads CASSYEDTGELFF. The CDR3 DNA is TGTGCCAGCAGTTACGAGGACACCGGGGAGCTGTTTTTT.

The CDR3 reads CASREGARNTIYF. The CDR3 bases are TGTGCCAGCAGGGAGGGGGCTAGAAACACCATATATTTT. The V and J genes are TRBV28 and TRBJ1-3; 7 nucleotides align to TRBD1. Unmatched junction bases numbered 4, after V lost 6 bases and J lost 5 bases. Germline-derived CDR1 and CDR2 are MDHEN and SYDVKM. The CDR3 is made up of 13 amino acids. Filled out from reference TRBV28 and TRBJ1-3, the complete variable domain reads DVKVTQSSRYLVKRTGEKVFLECVQDMDHENMFWYRQDPGLGLRLIYFSYDVKMKEKGDIPEGYSVSREKKERFSLILESASTNQTSMYLCASREGARNTIYFGEGSWLTVV.

The chain employs TRBV9 and TRBJ2-7, with TRBD2 identical over 12 bases. The CDR3 has 15 amino acids. J gave up 5 bases and V 0 bases, and 3 bases lay outside the gene matches. Looked up from germline, CDR1 is SGDLS and CDR2 is YYNGEE. The CDR3 protein is CASSVETSGGDEQYF. In DNA, the CDR3 is TGTGCCAGCAGCGTAGAGACTAGCGGGGGAGACGAGCAGTACTTC.

The genes are TRBV10-3 and TRBJ1-2, with D tentatively TRBD1 (5 bases). The CDR3 spans 15 residues. Trimming left V 6 bases short and J 8 bases short, with 22 bases between. In germline, CDR1 is ENHRY, CDR2 SYGVKD. The CDR3 loop is CAIRIPGEGTWGYTF. CDR3 DNA sequence: TGTGCCATCAGGATCCCGGGAGAGGGGACTTGGGGCTACACCTTC.

V is TRBV6-5 and J is TRBJ2-7; a possible D gene is TRBD1 (5 bases). V was trimmed by 6 bases and J by 3 bases, leaving 18 bases between them. The CDR3 runs 15 residues. Per the germline V gene, CDR1 is MNHEY and CDR2 is SVGAGI. CDR3 amino acids: CASRVEDNYLYEQYF. For the CDR3, the DNA is TGTGCCAGCAGGGTAGAGGACAACTACCTCTACGAGCAGTACTTC.

The rearrangement links TRBV9 to TRBJ2-4; 7 bases map to TRBD1. The V gene's germline CDR1 is SGDLS and CDR2 YYNGEE. J lost 6 bases, V lost 3 bases, and 12 bases had no gene match. The CDR3 loop spans 16 amino acids. DNA of the CDR3: TGTGCCAGCAGCGGACAATTAACAGGGGTCGGAAACATTCAGTACTTC. This sequence encodes CASSGQLTGVGNIQYF. The complete variable domain, with remaining parts taken from reference TRBV9 and TRBJ2-4, reads DSGVTQTPKHLITATGQRVTLRCSPRSGDLSVYWYQQSLDQGLQFLIQYYNGEERAKGNILERFSAQQFPDLHSELNLSSLELGDSALYFCASSGQLTGVGNIQYFGAGTRLSVL.

The J gene is TRBJ1-2, the V gene TRBV7-6; perhaps TRBD1 as D (5 bases). The CDR3 consists of 13 residues. Germline V CDR1 and CDR2: SGHVS, FNYEAQ. With 1 base removed from V and 6 bases from J, the gap between germline ends came to 9 bases. The chain's CDR3 is CASSLGGANGYTF. The DNA of the CDR3 is TGTGCCAGCAGCTTAGGTGGGGCCAATGGCTACACCTTC.

The chain uses TRBV24-1 and TRBJ2-1; 7 nucleotides line up with TRBD1. The CDR3 covers 13 residues. Trimming took 9 bases from V and 0 from J; bases not matched to a gene: 1. Germline CDR1 and CDR2: KGHDR and SFDVKD. The CDR3 sequence is CATAGGSYNEQFF. Written as DNA, the CDR3 is TGTGCCACCGCAGGGGGCTCCTACAATGAGCAGTTCTTC.

The chain is built from TRBV2 and TRBJ1-6; TRBD1 might be the D (6 bases). Germline V gene sequence: CDR1 SNHLY, CDR2 FYNNEI. The CDR3 length is 15 residues. Trimming removed 7 bases at V and 9 bases at J, with 19 bases between. The CDR3 coding sequence is TGTGCCAGCACTACCGCGGACAGTGCAGGTTCACCCCTCCACTTT. Translating gives CASTTADSAGSPLHF.

The chain carries TRBV24-1 and TRBJ2-1; 7 nucleotides match TRBD1. The CDR3 length is 17 residues. Germline lookup yields CDR1 KGHDR and CDR2 SFDVKD. Trimming at V came to 5 bases and at J to 0 bases, leaving 9 bases not matched to a gene. CDR3 protein: CATSASQGDSSYNEQFF. The CDR3 DNA reads as TGTGCCACCAGTGCCTCCCAGGGGGACAGCTCCTACAATGAGCAGTTCTTC.

V gene TRBV28 combines with J gene TRBJ2-3, with D possibly TRBD2 on 5 matching bases. Germline loops: CDR1 MDHEN, CDR2 SYDVKM. Trimming pared 6 bases from V and 3 bases from J, leaving 13 bases between. The length of the CDR3 is 14 residues. CDR3 loop: CASSRPGRTDTQYF. CDR3 sequence (DNA): TGTGCCAGCAGCCGGCCGGGAAGAACAGATACGCAGTATTTT.

This clone was picked up one time. The J gene is TRBJ2-5, the V gene TRBV28; 7 positions match TRBD1. Germline CDR1 and CDR2: MDHEN and SYDVKM. The CDR3 is 13 amino acids. V shed 8 bases and J 13 bases; nucleotides not matched to a gene: 16. CDR3 sequence (DNA): TGTGCCAGCTCCCGAACAGGGGCTCGAATACCGTACTTC. Protein product: CASSRTGARIPYF.

The genes are TRBV28 and TRBJ1-3; D unresolved. This CDR3 has 15 residues. V gave up 6 bases and J gave up 2 bases, with 14 bases separating them. Germline CDR1 and CDR2: MDHEN and SYDVKM. CDR3 loop: CASRGGSLAGNTIYF. DNA for the CDR3: TGTGCCAGCAGGGGAGGTTCCTTAGCTGGAAACACCATATATTTT.

V gene TRBV25-1 combines with J gene TRBJ2-7, with TRBD2 matching over 7 bases. Looked up from germline, CDR1 is MGHDK and CDR2 is SYGVNS. V lost 5 bases and J lost 3; bases outside the gene matches: 4. The CDR3 runs to 13 residues. CDR3 loop: CASSRAGYYEQYF. In DNA, the CDR3 is TGTGCCAGCAGTAGAGCGGGATACTACGAGCAGTACTTC.

The J gene is TRBJ2-7, the V gene TRBV28, with 7 bases aligning to TRBD2. V gave up 6 bases and J gave up 6 bases; unmatched junction bases: 8. The germline CDR1 and CDR2 sequences are MDHEN and SYDVKM. CDR3 length: 13 residues. The CDR3 loop reads CASSLGLVFEQYF. As DNA, the CDR3 is TGTGCCAGCAGCCTAGGACTAGTTTTCGAGCAGTACTTC.